This T cell receptor beta chain was documented in a study of blood T cell repertoires in COVID-19. Study in general: Both acute and convalescent COVID-19 samples were obtained from the United States, Italy and Spain. The analysed material was cDNA or gDNA that came from T cells, B-cell-depleted T cells, or PBMCs.

Germline CDR1 SGHVS, CDR2 FQNEAQ. This CDR3 contains 16 residues. V dropped 1 base and J dropped 3; count of bases not matched to a gene: 7. Per the study methods: It was from reference gene primer amplification that nucleated cell counts were estimated. The method was immunoSEQ multiplex PCR; TCRdb's version includes in-frame clones alone and lacks a portion of them. That table furnishes V, J and clone size, whereas the DNA furnished D and trimming. The data hold over 200,000 clones, with 87% observed a single time. The specimen was peripheral blood. This chain connects TRBV7-8 to TRBJ1-1; 8 bases fit TRBD1. The sequence was obtained from a woman aged 18-29 years who had recovered from COVID-19. The chain's CDR3 is CASSLGAGGRDTEAFF. The CDR3 DNA reads TGTGCCAGCAGCTTAGGGGCAGGGGGCCGAGACACTGAAGCTTTCTTT. Full variable domain (remainder filled in from reference TRBV7-8 and TRBJ1-1): GAGVSQSPRYKVAKRGQDVALRCDPISGHVSLFWYQQALGQGPEFLTYFQNEAQLDKSGLPSDRFFAERPEGSVSTLKIQRTQQEDSAVYLCASSLGAGGRDTEAFFGQGTRLTVV.